Described below is a single TCR beta chain sequence and its context. This clone's antigen is unknown. Per-nucleotide qualities are absent, and no much larger clonotype sits a single base away. These data are taken from a study of Graves' ophthalmopathy and Graves' hyperthyroidism (dated by TCRdb to the late 2010s). With regard to the full study: Peripheral blood samples were taken at the time of initial diagnosis, before any treatment was given. In total, 135 blood samples were TCR-sequenced: approximately 42 ophthalmopathy, 75 hyperthyroidism and some 17 hyperthyroidism-to-ophthalmopathy patients. To explore V-J signatures that separate ophthalmopathy from hyperthyroidism, a discovery set of about a hundred patients was enrolled, consisting of about 45 with ophthalmopathy and roughly 57 with stable hyperthyroidism. In roughly six hyperthyroidism patients, the T-cell repertoires found in thyroid tissue were compared with those found in blood. An independent validation cohort comprised 18 to 20 hyperthyroidism patients and over 15 patients who later progressed from hyperthyroidism to ophthalmopathy. The study used signatures of the TCR beta repertoire to tell Graves' ophthalmopathy apart from Graves' hyperthyroidism and to predict which patients would progress to ophthalmopathy. After sampling, hyperthyroidism patients received methimazole starting at 30 mg daily, and ophthalmopathy patients received high-dose intravenous methylprednisolone.

Ophthalmopathy patients were characterized by moderately to severely active disease, a Clinical Activity Score of at least 3, a NOSPECS grade of at least 4, and a disease duration under 3 months. Patients with other autoimmune diseases, uncontrolled infections, pregnancy or lactation were excluded from the study. Clinical symptoms, serum thyroxine, TRAb, thyroid ultrasound and orbital computed tomography formed the basis of the diagnosis. PBMCs were isolated from about 9.2 ml of fresh peripheral blood by Ficoll-Paque density gradient centrifugation. Total RNA was extracted with Trizol reagent and quality-checked on an Agilent 2100 Bioanalyzer. TCR beta CDR3 regions were amplified from RNA transcripts for repertoire sequencing. The first round of RT-PCR was done with HTBI primers and the Qiagen OneStep RT-PCR kit, and was followed by a second round of multiplex PCR, then size selection and purification. Libraries were sequenced on an Illumina HiSeq2000 using paired-end 100 bp reads. Per the original workflow: Reads were processed with SOAPnuke, discarding reads with adapters, uncalled bases, mean Phred below 15, or no exact constant-primer or identifier match. High-quality paired reads were merged with COPE v1.2.5. Each unique nucleotide sequence was defined as a clonotype, and clonotypes were aligned to IMGT TRB V, D and J references with MiTCR v1.1. Only V-J combinations with frequency above 0.0001 were analysed, covering approximately 99% of repertoires. A TCR clonal expansion and chaos score per V-J combination was defined as the ratio of F50 clonal expansion to chaos observed in the TCRdist matrix. Welch's t-statistics and random forest were used to reduce the features to 13 V-J combinations, which were then used as input to a naive Bayes classifier. The Morisita-Horn index was used to measure how similar the thyroid and blood repertoires were. TCRdb itself trimmed the public reads at Q25 with fastp, ran MiXCR and retained productive beta chains. Rows are unified per CDR3 protein, each entry keeping the most common DNA and genes. These V and J calls derive from TCRdb rather than the authors' analysis. The sample yields about 740,000 distinct CDR3 sequences; 40% were counted once. Of the sample, 44% falls within the top ten clones.

The cysteine opens and the phenylalanine closes a CDR3 of 15 amino acids. Kept here is only the CDR3 DNA, which spans 45 bases and is read in frame from base 1. The germline V gene sets CDR1 to KGHDR and CDR2 to SFDVKD. The V end loses 4 bases and the J end loses 8 bases, and a stretch of 16 bases separates them. The investigation overall reported the following: In cross-validation, the 13-signature model distinguished ophthalmopathy from stable hyperthyroidism with 85% to 90% sensitivity and around 81% specificity, and in the test set the corresponding values were roughly 80% and 76%. In validation, the model predicted ophthalmopathy progression with more than 70% sensitivity and roughly 78% specificity; roughly 12 predicted patients were CT-confirmed with GO in a median of approximately 6.5 months. No statistical method was used to predetermine the sample size, and group allocation was not hidden from the investigators. Most expanded thyroid clonotypes with frequency above 0.001 were also detected in blood, suggesting blood repertoires may reflect the thyroid immune response.

This receptor was identified in an adult man with Graves' ophthalmopathy. What was sequenced was peripheral blood. The rearrangement joined TRBV24-1 to TRBJ1-4; matching of 5 bases hints at TRBD1 as the D gene. The DNA sequence is given as TGTGCCACCAGTGACCCAGGGCCGGCGGACGAAAAACTGTTTTTT. This yields the protein CATSDPGPADEKLFF.